This T cell receptor beta chain was sequenced during a study of patients and donors after allogeneic stem cell transplantation. TCRdb ran MiXCR on the RT-PCR reads and lists one entry per CDR3 protein. The table has about 960,000 distinct CDR3 sequences, about a sixth seen once; the top ten hold roughly 6.4%. The CDR3 runs 14 residues. V dropped 3 bases and J dropped 12; count of bases not matched to a gene: 14. The germline CDR1 and CDR2 sequences are SGHDT and YYEEEE. This clonotype was detected a few times. This sequence was found in a human donor who was either an allogeneic HSCT recipient or a stem cell or donor lymphocyte infusion donor (not recorded which). It is not recorded whose cells these are; they may come from a transplant donor. The material sequenced was blood, either unsorted or a sorted T cell fraction (not recorded which). The rearrangement uses TRBV5-6 and TRBJ1-2, with 7 nucleotides matching TRBD1. This CDR3 is CASSSPMRPRGNTF. The CDR3 DNA sequence: TGTGCCAGCAGCTCCCCCATGAGACCCAGGGGGAACACCTTC.